This TCR beta chain was sequenced in a study of shared clonotypes between healthy human individuals. Study outcomes and limitations: Relative to their counterparts shared across all four donors, non-shared clonotypes exhibited diminished generation probabilities.

A remark on this clone: Its antigen remains unknown.

The CDR3 contains 15 residues. V was cut by 2 bases and J by 4 bases, with 12 bases left in between. Germline CDR1 and CDR2: SGHAT and FQNNGV. Every donor was a Caucasian adult from Nashville, Tennessee. Sequencing was performed with immunoSEQ multiplex PCR; in TCRdb, only in-frame clones are kept and a portion is missing. The data show about 1.4 million clones, roughly 96% seen once. The chain joins TRBV11-2 to TRBJ2-1, with a tentative D call TRBD2 (6 bases). This receptor was taken from a man aged 30 to 45 in good health. The sequenced material came from naive CD4+ T cells sorted from blood. Subset noted: CD45RA+ positively selected. CDR3: CASSLWGVSYNEQFF. The CDR3 region has the DNA TGTGCCAGCAGCTTATGGGGGGTGTCGTACAATGAGCAGTTCTTC.